These 21 T cell receptor beta chains share one sample of origin, sequenced in a study of T-cell reconstitution after alpha-beta-depleted transplantation in children. Construction of the TCRbeta library involved unique molecular identifiers. TCRdb reprocessed the PCR reads with MiXCR, giving one entry per CDR3 protein. The sample includes 600,000 to 700,000 distinct CDR3 sequences, approximately 17% of them seen just once. Sequenced here: PBMCs from the stem cell graft donor, sampled from the stem cell graft. These receptors all come from a human donor who donated a stem cell graft to a child with acute myeloid leukemia.

Only a few counts were recorded for this clonotype. The rearrangement links TRBV5-1 to TRBJ1-2, with a possible D match to TRBD1 (6 bases). Germline V gene data show CDR1 as SGHRS and CDR2 as YFSETQ. The CDR3 length is 14 residues. Trimming shortened V by 5 bases and J by 2 bases, and 13 bases separated the two germline ends. CDR3 region: CASRPPGVNYGYTF. For the CDR3, the DNA is TGCGCCAGCAGGCCCCCAGGGGTGAACTATGGCTACACCTTC.

The gene calls are TRBV10-2 and TRBJ1-1; D call uncertain. CDR3 length equals 14 residues. Trimming pared 5 bases from V and 6 bases from J, leaving 16 bases between. CDR1 and CDR2 (germline): WSHSY, SAAADI. CDR3 sequence reads: CASSPTDRISEAFF. The CDR3 nucleotides read TGCGCCAGCAGTCCCACCGACCGGATCTCTGAAGCTTTCTTT.

This chain uses TRBV4-2 with TRBJ2-2; 7 nucleotides line up with TRBD1. Germline assignment: CDR1 LGHNA and CDR2 YNFKEQ. V shed 0 bases and J 2 bases; nucleotides not matched to a gene: 9. The CDR3 spans 18 residues. CDR3 DNA: TGTGCCAGCAGCCAAGATTTTTACAGGGGCCTTAACACCGGGGAGCTGTTTTTT. Translated, it gives CASSQDFYRGLNTGELFF.

The chain combines TRBV5-1 with TRBJ2-4, with D possibly matching TRBD2 (5 bases). V was shortened by 4 bases and J by 1 base, with 12 bases between the two germline ends. CDR3 length: 15 residues. Per germline, CDR1 SGHRS and CDR2 YFSETQ. CDR3 region: CASSVGVGAKNIQYF. The CDR3 nucleotides read TGCGCCAGCAGCGTCGGGGTGGGGGCCAAAAACATTCAGTACTTC.

This clonotype appeared many times. The chain joins TRBV20-1 to TRBJ2-5; the D is unclear. The V end lost 0 bases, the J end lost 1 base, and 12 bases lay between the germline ends. Germline values: CDR1 DFQATT, CDR2 SNEGSKA (reference sequence). The length of the CDR3 is 15 residues. CDR3 loop: CSARDLSGSQETQYF. As DNA, the CDR3 is TGCAGTGCTAGAGATCTGTCGGGCAGCCAAGAGACCCAGTACTTC.

This clonotype appeared many times. The gene calls are TRBV20-1 and TRBJ1-5, with no clear D. Germline loops: CDR1 DFQATT, CDR2 SNEGSKA (reference sequence). Trimming shortened V by 3 bases and J by 0 bases, and 12 bases separated the two germline ends. The CDR3 is made up of 15 amino acids. The CDR3 loop is CSASRTVSSNQPQHF. CDR3 nucleotide sequence: TGCAGTGCTAGTAGGACTGTCTCTAGCAATCAGCCCCAGCATTTT.

This clonotype appeared a few times. The J gene is TRBJ1-1, the V gene TRBV11-2; TRBD1 aligns across 8 bases. CDR1 SGHAT and CDR2 FQNNGV come from the germline V gene. J was trimmed by 3 bases and V by 1 base; bases with no gene match: 10. The CDR3 length is 17 residues. CDR3 nucleotides: TGTGCCAGCAGCTTAGGGACGGACAGGGCATGGGACACTGAAGCTTTCTTT. Amino acids: CASSLGTDRAWDTEAFF. Based on the CDR3 plus reference TRBV11-2 and TRBJ1-1, the full variable domain is EAGVAQSPRYKIIEKRQSVAFWCNPISGHATLYWYQQILGQGPKLLIQFQNNGVVDDSQLPKDRFSAERLKGVDSTLKIQPAKLEDSAVYLCASSLGTDRAWDTEAFFGQGTRLTVV.

Only a few counts were recorded for this clonotype. The rearrangement joins TRBV30 to TRBJ1-1, with a possible D match to TRBD1 (6 bases). CDR3 length: 17 residues. V was shortened by 3 bases and J by 3 bases, with 23 bases between the two germline ends. Germline-derived CDR1 and CDR2 are GTSNPN and SVGIG (reference sequence). The CDR3 nucleotides are TGTGCCTGGAGCTACCCGACAGGATCTAGGGGGTACACTGAAGCTTTCTTT. Translation gives CAWSYPTGSRGYTEAFF.

This clonotype came up a few times. The chain is built from TRBV5-1 and TRBJ2-3, with TRBD1 identical over 8 bases. Germline CDR1 is SGHRS and CDR2 is YFSETQ. There are 15 residues in the CDR3. J lost 3 bases, V lost 2 bases, and 5 bases had no gene match. The CDR3 DNA follows: TGCGCCAGCAGCTTCCGGACAGGGCGGACAGATACGCAGTATTTT. It is translated as CASSFRTGRTDTQYF.

This clonotype has a handful of counts. The J gene is TRBJ1-5, the V gene TRBV25-1; unclear D gene. The germline V gene has CDR1 MGHDK and CDR2 SYGVNS. V was cut by 2 bases and J by 2 bases, with 10 bases left in between. CDR3 length: 15 residues. CDR3 residues: CASSETGSGNQPQHF. The CDR3 DNA follows: TGTGCCAGCAGTGAAACGGGTTCAGGCAATCAGCCCCAGCATTTT.

V and J are TRBV7-2 and TRBJ1-3; D gene ambiguous. Deletions cut 3 bases from V and 3 bases from J, with 6 bases between. CDR3 length: 13 amino acids. Per germline, CDR1 SGHTA and CDR2 FQGNSA. The CDR3 protein is CASSFDIGNTIYF. For the CDR3, the DNA is TGTGCCAGCAGCTTTGACATTGGAAACACCATATATTTT.

This clonotype showed up many times. The chain recombines TRBV9 with TRBJ2-3; the D gene is possibly TRBD2 (6 bases). CDR1 is SGDLS, CDR2 YYNGEE, per germline. The CDR3 consists of 12 residues. V dropped 4 bases and J dropped 6 bases, with 9 bases sitting between them. The CDR3 DNA sequence: TGTGCCAGCAGCCCCCGGGAGGATACGCAGTATTTT. It is translated as CASSPREDTQYF. Filled out from reference TRBV9 and TRBJ2-3, the complete variable domain reads DSGVTQTPKHLITATGQRVTLRCSPRSGDLSVYWYQQSLDQGLQFLIQYYNGEERAKGNILERFSAQQFPDLHSELNLSSLELGDSALYFCASSPREDTQYFGPGTRLTVL.

This clonotype was observed at least ten times. The V call is TRBV12-3 or TRBV12-4, the J call TRBJ1-1; D possibly corresponds to TRBD1 (5 bases). This CDR3 has 13 amino acids. Trimming took 3 bases from V and 5 from J, leaving 10 bases between them. The CDR3 DNA follows: TGTGCCAGCAGTTTTGAGGGGCGGACTGAAGCTTTCTTT. As protein: CASSFEGRTEAFF.

This clonotype was detected ten times or more. The V and J genes are TRBV20-1 and TRBJ2-3; TRBD1 aligns across 8 bases. J was trimmed by 5 bases and V by 6 bases; bases with no gene match: 16. Germline values: CDR1 DFQATT, CDR2 SNEGSKA (reference sequence). CDR3 length: 16 residues. The CDR3 is CSATPPGTGFGDTQYF. Written as DNA, the CDR3 is TGCAGTGCCACTCCCCCCGGGACAGGTTTCGGAGATACGCAGTATTTT.

The rearrangement joins TRBV20-1 to TRBJ2-1, with D hard to call. In germline, CDR1 is DFQATT, CDR2 SNEGSKA (reference sequence). The CDR3 loop spans 15 amino acids. CDR3 DNA: TGCTTTGCTAGAGATTCTTCCGAGGCTAAGGGAGAGCAGTTCTTC. Translation: CFARDSSEAKGEQFF.

A note on this clonotype: One base away lies a much larger clone, so this may be a sequencing read error. The chain uses TRBV29-1 and TRBJ1-1, with TRBD1 as a possible D gene (6 bases). CDR3 length equals 13 residues. Trimming removed 5 bases at V and 2 bases at J, with 12 bases between. Germline CDR1 SQVTM, CDR2 ANQGSEA. The CDR3 sequence: CSVYREINTEAFF. CDR3 nucleotide sequence: TGCAGCGTTTACAGGGAGATTAACACTGAAGCTTTCTTT.

This clonotype appeared many times. The rearrangement joins TRBV29-1 to TRBJ1-1; D call uncertain. Between the trimmed V and J ends, which lost 2 bases and 2 bases, there was a span of 9 bases. CDR3 length equals 13 residues. Per the germline V gene, CDR1 is SQVTM and CDR2 is ANQGSEA. The DNA of the CDR3 is TGCAGCGTTGAATTCCGCGGAAACACTGAAGCTTTCTTT. Translated: CSVEFRGNTEAFF.

V gene TRBV24-1 combines with J gene TRBJ1-2; D call uncertain. Per the germline V gene, CDR1 is KGHDR and CDR2 is SFDVKD. The CDR3 contains 11 residues. V lost 4 bases and J lost 7, with 6 bases in between. The CDR3 bases are TGTGCCACCAGTGACTCTACTGGCTACACCTTC. It translates to CATSDSTGYTF.

There are many counts of this clonotype. This chain links TRBV29-1 with TRBJ1-1; D gene uncertain. The CDR3 covers 11 residues. Germline V gene data show CDR1 as SQVTM and CDR2 as ANQGSEA. The V end lost 0 bases, the J end lost 6 bases, and 5 bases lay between the germline ends. CDR3 residues: CSVEDNPEAFF. The DNA of the CDR3 is TGCAGCGTTGAAGACAACCCTGAAGCTTTCTTT.

V and J are TRBV6-2 or TRBV6-3 and TRBJ2-1, with D perhaps TRBD1 or TRBD2 (5 bases each). Germline V gene lookup returns CDR1 MNHEY and CDR2 SVGEGT. Trimming took off 10 bases at V and 1 base at J, with 23 bases between the two ends. CDR3 length: 17 residues. CDR3 region: CATRGRFTLLSYNEQFF. The CDR3 bases are TGTGCCACAAGGGGACGGTTTACCTTATTATCCTACAATGAGCAGTTCTTC.

Many counts were recorded for this clonotype. The chain is built from TRBV12-3 or TRBV12-4 and TRBJ2-1; TRBD2 might be the D (7 bases). The ends were cut back, 4 bases at V and 2 bases at J, with 15 bases in the middle. CDR3 length: 16 amino acids. The CDR3 nucleotides read TGTGCCAGCAGTTCTGATAACGGGGGGCCCTACAATGAGCAGTTCTTC. Translated: CASSSDNGGPYNEQFF.